This passage covers 10 T cell receptor beta chains from one sample sequenced in a study of radiotherapy plus CTLA-4 blockade in lung cancer. Profiled with immunoSEQ multiplex PCR; TCRdb holds only in-frame clones, not every one. The data hold roughly 50,000 clones, with around four fifths observed a single time. The specimen was peripheral blood, collected from a patient treated with radiotherapy plus ipilimumab. These receptors were obtained from a human donor with non-small cell lung cancer who had stable disease on radiotherapy plus ipilimumab.

The chain recombines TRBV28 with TRBJ2-7; 12 bases are a match to TRBD2. This CDR3 comprises 14 residues. CDR1 is MDHEN and CDR2 is SYDVKM in the germline V gene. The junction had 2 bases not matched to a gene; V was cut back by 6 bases and J by 2 bases. The CDR3 sequence: CASRSSGRAYEQYF. CDR3 DNA sequence: TGTGCCAGCAGGTCTAGCGGGAGGGCCTACGAGCAGTACTTC.

This chain links TRBV4-2 with TRBJ1-1; D perhaps matches TRBD1 (6 bases). The CDR3 is 14 residues long. V lost 0 bases, J lost 5 bases, and 10 bases lay in between. Germline V CDR1 and CDR2: LGHNA, YNFKEQ. The CDR3 loop is CASSQEATGTEAFF. CDR3 DNA: TGTGCCAGCAGCCAAGAAGCCACAGGGACTGAAGCTTTCTTT.

The rearrangement joins TRBV9 to TRBJ2-1; D gene ambiguous. The V gene lost 4 bases and the J gene lost 8 bases, with 16 bases spanning the gap. Germline CDR1 is SGDLS and CDR2 is YYNGEE. The CDR3 covers 14 residues. Here the CDR3 reads CASSPRLTRHEQFF. CDR3 bases: TGTGCCAGCAGCCCCCGACTTACTCGGCATGAGCAGTTCTTC.

V gene TRBV29-1 combines with J gene TRBJ1-1; TRBD1 might be the D (5 bases). The CDR3 is made up of 13 amino acids. The V end lost 7 bases, the J end lost 0 bases, and 12 bases lay between the germline ends. CDR1 is SQVTM and CDR2 is ANQGSEA in the germline V gene. The CDR3 DNA reads as TGCAGCGGTAGAGGACACCTGAACACTGAAGCTTTCTTT. It specifies CSGRGHLNTEAFF.

This sequence joins TRBV5-1 and TRBJ1-4, with 9 bases matching TRBD1. V was clipped by 2 bases and J by 8 bases; unmatched bases: 4. The CDR3 spans 14 residues. Germline V lookup: CDR1 SGHRS, CDR2 YFSETQ. CDR3 in amino acids: CASSFGQGREKLFF. In nucleotides, the CDR3 is TGCGCCAGCAGCTTTGGACAGGGGAGAGAAAAACTGTTTTTT. The full variable domain, its missing parts supplied by reference TRBV5-1 and TRBJ1-4, is KAGVTQTPRYLIKTRGQQVTLSCSPISGHRSVSWYQQTPGQGLQFLFEYFSETQRNKGNFPGRFSGRQFSNSRSEMNVSTLELGDSALYLCASSFGQGREKLFFGSGTQLSVL.

This clone was detected a few times. The V gene is TRBV4-3, the J gene TRBJ2-7, with 7 bases identical to TRBD1. The V gene end was trimmed by 0 bases and the J gene end by 0 bases; junction bases not matched to a gene: 2. CDR1 is LGHNA, CDR2 YSLEER, per germline. CDR3 length: 15 residues. In nucleotides, the CDR3 is TGCGCCAGCAGCCAAGAACAGGGGACCTCCTACGAGCAGTACTTC. Translation gives CASSQEQGTSYEQYF.

The chain links TRBV27 to TRBJ2-1, with 7 bases fitting TRBD2. Germline assignment: CDR1 MNHEY and CDR2 SMNVEV (reference sequence). J gave up 6 bases and V 4 bases, and 6 bases lay outside the gene matches. There are 14 residues in the CDR3. The CDR3 protein is CASSWSSGGNEQFF. In nucleotides, the CDR3 is TGTGCCAGCAGTTGGAGTTCGGGGGGCAATGAGCAGTTCTTC.

As concerns this clone: The junction does not match germline at one end; this may be a read error. The rearrangement links TRBV7-7 to TRBJ1-5, with 12 bases fitting TRBD1. The CDR3 has 16 residues. Germline CDR1 reads SSHAT; CDR2 reads FNYEAQ (reference sequence). The CDR3 loop reads CASSVHRDRGHQPQHF. CDR3 coding DNA: TGTGCTAGCAGCGTTCACCGGGACAGGGGGCATCAGCCCCAGCATTTT. Full variable domain (outside the CDR3, taken from reference TRBV7-7 and TRBJ1-5): GAGVSQSPRYKVTKRGQDVTLRCDPISSHATLYWYQQALGQGPEFLTYFNYEAQPDKSGLPSDRFSAERPEGSISTLTIQRTEQRDSAMYRCASSVHRDRGHQPQHFGDGTRLSIL.

There are a few counts of this clone. The chain carries TRBV7-2 and TRBJ1-5, with 8 bases lining up with TRBD1. The CDR3 extends over 14 amino acids. V trimming: 8 bases; J trimming: 0 bases; junction bases outside the gene matches: 3. CDR1 SGHTA and CDR2 FQGNSA come from the germline V gene. The chain's CDR3 is CASSTGDSNQPQHF. In nucleotides, the CDR3 is TGTGCCAGCTCGACAGGGGATAGCAATCAGCCCCAGCATTTT.

This sequence joins TRBV27 and TRBJ2-1, with D possibly TRBD1 on 6 matching bases. Germline V gene sequence: CDR1 MNHEY, CDR2 SMNVEV (reference sequence). There are 15 residues in the CDR3. The V gene lost 4 bases and the J gene lost 4 bases, with 14 bases spanning the gap. The CDR3 is CASSSYGTTYNEQFF. DNA for the CDR3: TGTGCCAGCAGTTCTTACGGGACAACTTACAATGAGCAGTTCTTC.